These 23 T cell receptor beta chains came from one sample sequenced in a study of tumor-infiltrating lymphocytes in primary liver carcinoma. From about 0.45 ug total RNA, TCR beta cDNA was generated with a primer in the constant region. Nested multiplex PCR, run for three rounds with slightly modified ARM-PCR, yielded TCR beta libraries. TRBV1-TRBV30 forward primers and a C-beta reverse primer were used in the first two PCR rounds, which each ran for 9 to 10 cycles. TCRdb analysed the multiplex PCR reads with MiXCR anew, one entry per CDR3 protein. The data contain approximately 310,000 distinct CDR3 sequences, more than 55% of them singletons. Germline DNA was also extracted, while the blood RNA originated from unsorted whole blood. The material sequenced was peripheral blood. All receptors come from a man aged 35-49 years with primary liver carcinoma and hepatitis B virus infection.

This clonotype was seen more than once but under ten times. CDR3 amino acids: CATRPTRRDTQYF. DNA for the CDR3: TGTGCCACCAGACCGACTAGGCGAGATACGCAGTATTTT. The J gene is TRBJ2-3, the V gene TRBV24-1; the D gene is possibly TRBD2 (6 bases). The CDR3 is 13 amino acids. CDR1 KGHDR and CDR2 SFDVKD come from the germline V gene. V was clipped by 7 bases and J by 5 bases, with 12 bases between them.

This clonotype is a singleton in its sample. This chain links TRBV11-1 with TRBJ2-1, with D hard to call. There are 13 residues in the CDR3. Looked up from germline, CDR1 is SGHAT and CDR2 is FQDESV (reference sequence). The CDR3 bases are TGTGTCAGTAGCTTAGGGATCCGGAATGAGCAGTTCTTC. This sequence encodes CVSSLGIRNEQFF.

This clonotype was seen many times. The gene calls are TRBV11-2 and TRBJ2-7; D is unclear. The germline V gene encodes CDR1 SGHAT and CDR2 FQNNGV. This CDR3 has 15 amino acids. V dropped 2 bases and J dropped 5 bases, with 16 bases sitting between them. CDR3 loop: CASSLNGRFRHEQYF. CDR3 bases: TGTGCCAGCAGCTTAAACGGAAGGTTTCGGCACGAGCAGTACTTC.

This sequence joins TRBV11-2 and TRBJ2-7; 8 bases match TRBD2. Germline values: CDR1 SGHAT, CDR2 FQNNGV. With 5 bases clipped from V and 1 base from J, the junction kept 13 bases outside the gene matches. The CDR3 length is 17 residues. CDR3 nucleotide sequence: TGTGCCAGCAGCCTTATCAAGGGGACTAGGGCATCCTACGAGCAGTACTTC. It encodes CASSLIKGTRASYEQYF.

This clonotype has ten or more counts. This chain joins TRBV5-5 and TRBJ2-7, with 12 bases aligning to TRBD2. Germline V gene lookup returns CDR1 SGHKS and CDR2 YYEKEE (reference sequence). The V segment lost 4 bases and the J segment 2 bases; nucleotides outside the gene matches: 4. The CDR3 covers 15 residues. The CDR3 nucleotides read TGTGCCAGCAGCAACGGACTAGCGGGACCCTACGAGCAGTACTTC. It encodes CASSNGLAGPYEQYF.

About this clonotype: A much larger clone differs from this one at a single base, so this may be a read error. The CDR3 coding sequence is TGTGTCAGCAGTTCGGGGGGATTCCTAGGTGGGGAGACCCAGTACTTC. This gives the protein CVSSSGGFLGGETQYF. V and J are TRBV6-5 and TRBJ2-5, with 7 bases lining up with TRBD2. This CDR3 has 16 amino acids. Germline V gene data show CDR1 as MNHEY and CDR2 as SVGAGI.

This clonotype was observed a single time. This may come from a read error, since a much larger clone is one base off. This sequence joins TRBV6-2 or TRBV6-3 and TRBJ2-1; TRBD2 aligns across 14 bases. Germline V gives CDR1 MNHEY, CDR2 SVGEGT. V gave up 6 bases and J gave up 8 bases; unmatched junction bases: 12. The CDR3 length is 17 residues. CDR3 in DNA: TGTGCCAGCAGCCGCCTCTCCGGGACTAGCGGGAGTCATGAGCAGTTCTTC. Its protein product is CASSRLSGTSGSHEQFF.

CDR3 nucleotides: TGTGCCAGCAGCTTAACGGGAGCAGTAAATGAGCAGTTCTTC. Amino acid sequence: CASSLTGAVNEQFF. This sequence joins TRBV7-9 and TRBJ2-1; TRBD2 is a possible D gene (6 bases). V lost 2 bases, J lost 7 bases, and 12 bases lay in between. The CDR3 sequence is 14 residues long. In germline, CDR1 is SEHNR, CDR2 FQNEAQ (reference sequence).

This clonotype was observed a few times. The rearrangement uses TRBV5-1 and TRBJ2-2; D remains ambiguous. V shed 6 bases and J shed 1 base, with 10 bases lying between them. CDR1 is SGHRS, CDR2 YFSETQ, per germline. The CDR3 is 14 amino acids. CDR3 loop: CASTPDGNTGELFF. CDR3 coding DNA: TGCGCCAGCACCCCCGACGGGAACACCGGGGAGCTGTTTTTT.

The chain is built from TRBV24-1 and TRBJ2-1, with D possibly matching TRBD2 (5 bases). V dropped 7 bases and J dropped 1 base, with 16 bases sitting between them. Germline V gene sequence: CDR1 KGHDR, CDR2 SFDVKD. The CDR3 loop spans 16 amino acids. The CDR3 DNA sequence: TGTGCCACCAGCGAGGGCAGATCCCCATCCTACAATGAGCAGTTCTTC. Protein: CATSEGRSPSYNEQFF.

As concerns this clonotype: Mismatch with germline at one junction end may stem from a read error. The DNA of the CDR3 is TGCGCCAACAGCCAAGATCTTCCCTCCGAGACTAGCGGGAGAGCAGATACGCAGTATTTT. This sequence encodes CANSQDLPSETSGRADTQYF. The rearrangement links TRBV4-3 to TRBJ2-3; TRBD2 agrees at 12 bases. Germline V gene data show CDR1 as LGHNA and CDR2 as YSLEER. The CDR3 is 20 residues long.

V usage is TRBV5-1 and J usage is TRBJ2-3, with D possibly being TRBD2 (6 bases). There are 14 residues in the CDR3. V shed 8 bases and J shed 6 bases, with 19 bases lying between them. The germline CDR1 and CDR2 sequences are SGHRS and YFSETQ. CDR3 loop: CASTLEYGGDTQYF. In DNA, the CDR3 is TGCGCCAGTACACTAGAGTATGGGGGGGATACGCAGTATTTT.

A remark on this clonotype: A single base separates this from a much larger clone, so it may be a read error. The CDR3 protein is CASSGGQSRPNEQFF. DNA for the CDR3: TGTGCCAGCAGTGGGGGACAGAGCAGGCCCAATGAGCAGTTCTTC. V is TRBV6-2 or TRBV6-3 and J is TRBJ2-1; 7 nucleotides match TRBD1. In germline, CDR1 is MNHEY, CDR2 SVGEGT. Losses at the gene ends were 5 bases for V and 6 bases for J; bases not matched to a gene: 10. CDR3 size: 15 residues.

This clonotype was recorded many times. The rearrangement uses TRBV7-8 and TRBJ2-7; 8 nucleotides match TRBD2. The germline gives CDR1 SGHVS, CDR2 FQNEAQ. This CDR3 is built from 16 residues. V lost 3 bases and J lost 5; bases outside the gene matches: 12. For the CDR3, the DNA is TGTGCCAGCAGCTTCCGTCCCTTAGGGACTAGTGACGAGCAGTACTTC. It codes for CASSFRPLGTSDEQYF.

This clonotype was counted a single time. A much larger clonotype is one base distant, so this may be a read error. The chain has TRBV6-1 and TRBJ2-1, with D perhaps assigned TRBD1 or TRBD2 (5 bases each). The CDR3 is 14 residues long. V lost 1 base and J lost 9, with 13 bases in between. Germline values: CDR1 MNHNS, CDR2 SASEGT. CDR3 residues: CASSEGPAGSEQFF. CDR3 nucleotide sequence: TGTGCCAGCAGTGAAGGACCCGCAGGGAGTGAGCAGTTCTTC.

Note on this clonotype: A read error may produce the germline difference seen at one junction end. This rearrangement joins TRBV5-1 to TRBJ2-7; D possibly corresponds to TRBD1 (5 bases). This CDR3 spans 14 amino acids. CDR1 and CDR2 (germline): SGHRS, YFSETQ. The chain's CDR3 is CASSPTLTGHEHYF. CDR3 sequence (DNA): TGCGCCAGCAGCCCCACCTTAACAGGCCACGAGCACTACTTC.

This clonotype was observed many times. The rearrangement uses TRBV11-2 and TRBJ2-3, with TRBD2 matching over 9 bases. The V segment lost 3 bases and the J segment 4 bases; nucleotides outside the gene matches: 8. The CDR3 covers 16 residues. Germline V lookup: CDR1 SGHAT, CDR2 FQNNGV. The CDR3 nucleotides are TGTGCCAGCAGCTTTCGTAGCGGGAGTAGCCCAGATACGCAGTATTTT. It yields the protein CASSFRSGSSPDTQYF.

Concerning this clonotype: The junction departs from germline at one end; a sequencing error may be responsible. J is TRBJ2-1 and V is TRBV11-1, with 7 bases that match TRBD2. From germline, CDR1 is SGHAT and CDR2 FQDESV (reference sequence). The CDR3 covers 15 residues. Here the CDR3 reads CVSADSGTMPNEQFF. The CDR3 DNA reads TGTGTCAGCGCCGACTCCGGGACTATGCCCAATGAGCAGTTCTTC.

On this clonotype: This sequence may be a read error, since a much larger clone differs from it by one base. The chain carries TRBV4-2 and TRBJ1-5; D is uncertain. The CDR3 is 15 amino acids. From germline, CDR1 is LGHNA and CDR2 YNFKEQ. The CDR3 is CASCQEPGRNQPQHF. The CDR3 DNA is TGTGCCAGCTGCCAAGAACCCGGTCGCAATCAGCCCCAGCATTTT.

There are many counts of this clonotype. The CDR3 coding sequence is TGTGCCAGCAGCTTACAGGGGGCTGGCACAGATACGCAGTATTTT. This codes for CASSLQGAGTDTQYF. J is TRBJ2-3 and V is TRBV5-4; TRBD1 matches 9 bases. CDR3 length: 15 residues. Germline V gene lookup returns CDR1 SGHNT and CDR2 YYREEE (reference sequence). With V trimmed by 2 bases and J by 1 base, 2 bases remained unmatched.

A note on this clonotype: Because the CDR3 is missing its conserved closing phenylalanine or tryptophan, this is likely a read error. The chain couples TRBV12-3 or TRBV12-4 to TRBJ1-1, with D unresolved. This CDR3 has 13 residues. Trimming took 5 bases from V and 6 from J, leaving 13 bases between them. CDR3 residues: CASSRGVRAEAFY. The CDR3 coding sequence is TGTGCCAGCAGTCGTGGTGTTAGGGCTGAAGCTTTCTAT.

Turning to this clonotype: This may come from a read error, since a much larger clone is one base off. The V and J genes are TRBV5-6 and TRBJ2-5; D is unclear. Germline CDR1 and CDR2: SGHDT and YYEEEE. CDR3 length equals 16 residues. V lost 1 base and J lost 0, with 13 bases in between. CDR3 region: CASSLRVARNQETQYF. CDR3 coding DNA: TGTGCCAGCAGCTTGAGGGTAGCACGGAACCAAGAGACCCAGTACTTC.

Of note for this clonotype: This may come from a read error, since a much larger clone is one base off. The chain joins TRBV6-1 to TRBJ2-1, with D possibly TRBD2 on 6 matching bases. The germline gives CDR1 MNHNS, CDR2 SASEGT. This CDR3 region has 15 residues. This CDR3 reads CASILAVGSYNAQFF. For the CDR3, the DNA is TGTGCCAGCATTTTAGCGGTAGGCTCCTACAATGCGCAGTTCTTC.